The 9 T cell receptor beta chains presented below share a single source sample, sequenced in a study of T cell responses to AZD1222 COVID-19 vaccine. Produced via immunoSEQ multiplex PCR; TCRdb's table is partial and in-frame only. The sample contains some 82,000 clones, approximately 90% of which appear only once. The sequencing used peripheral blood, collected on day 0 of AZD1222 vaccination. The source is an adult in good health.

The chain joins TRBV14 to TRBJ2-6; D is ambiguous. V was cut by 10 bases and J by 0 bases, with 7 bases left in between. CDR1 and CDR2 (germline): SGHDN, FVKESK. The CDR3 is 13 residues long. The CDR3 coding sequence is TGTGCCACTCGGCCCTCTGGGGCCAACGTCCTGACTTTC. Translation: CATRPSGANVLTF. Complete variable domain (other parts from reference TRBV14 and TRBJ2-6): EAGVTQFPSHSVIEKGQTVTLRCDPISGHDNLYWYRRVMGKEIKFLLHFVKESKQDESGMPNNRFLAERTGGTYSTLKVQPAELEDSGVYFCATRPSGANVLTFGAGSRLTVL.

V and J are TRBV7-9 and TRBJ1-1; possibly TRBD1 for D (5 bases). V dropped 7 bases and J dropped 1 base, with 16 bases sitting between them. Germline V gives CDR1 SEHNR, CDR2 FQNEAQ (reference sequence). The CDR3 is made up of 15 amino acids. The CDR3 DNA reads TGTGCCAGCAACCCGACAGACTCCCCGAACACTGAAGCTTTCTTT. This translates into CASNPTDSPNTEAFF.

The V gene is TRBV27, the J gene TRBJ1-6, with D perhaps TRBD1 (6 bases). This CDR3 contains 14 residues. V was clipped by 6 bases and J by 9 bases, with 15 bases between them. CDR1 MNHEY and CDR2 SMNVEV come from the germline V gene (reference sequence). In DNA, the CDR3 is TGTGCCAGCAGCTCAGGACAGTTGGGTTCACCCCTCCACTTT. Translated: CASSSGQLGSPLHF.

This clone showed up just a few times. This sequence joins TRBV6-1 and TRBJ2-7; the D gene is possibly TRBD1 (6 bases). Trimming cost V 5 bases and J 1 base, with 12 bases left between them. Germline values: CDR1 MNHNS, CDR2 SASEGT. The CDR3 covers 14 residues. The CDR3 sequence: CASSYETGSYEQYF. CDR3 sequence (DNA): TGTGCCAGCAGTTATGAGACAGGTTCCTACGAGCAGTACTTC.

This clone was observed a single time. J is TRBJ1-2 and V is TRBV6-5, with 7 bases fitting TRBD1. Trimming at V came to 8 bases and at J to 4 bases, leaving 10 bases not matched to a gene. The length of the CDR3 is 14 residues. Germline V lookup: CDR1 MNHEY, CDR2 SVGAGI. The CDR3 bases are TGTGCCAGCCGCACCCAGGGACAGCGCTATGGCTACACCTTC. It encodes CASRTQGQRYGYTF.

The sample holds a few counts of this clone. The CDR3 is CASSLGGSGVAEKLFF. CDR3 DNA sequence: TGTGCCAGCAGCTTGGGAGGTAGCGGGGTGGCTGAAAAACTGTTTTTT. The genes are TRBV7-6 and TRBJ1-4; no firm D call. CDR1 SGHVS and CDR2 FNYEAQ come from the germline V gene. The CDR3 spans 16 residues. Trimming cost V 3 bases and J 7 bases, with 18 bases left between them. Looking up the rest from reference TRBV7-6 and TRBJ1-4 gives the full variable domain: GAGVSQSPRYKVTKRGQDVALRCDPISGHVSLYWYRQALGQGPEFLTYFNYEAQQDKSGLPNDRFSAERPEGSISTLTIQRTEQRDSAMYRCASSLGGSGVAEKLFFGSGTQLSVL.

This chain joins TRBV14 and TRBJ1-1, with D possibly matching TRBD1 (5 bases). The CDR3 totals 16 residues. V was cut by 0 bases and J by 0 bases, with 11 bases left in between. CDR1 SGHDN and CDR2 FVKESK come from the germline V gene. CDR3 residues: CASSQDFTGVNTEAFF. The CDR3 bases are TGTGCCAGCAGCCAAGATTTTACAGGCGTGAACACTGAAGCTTTCTTT.

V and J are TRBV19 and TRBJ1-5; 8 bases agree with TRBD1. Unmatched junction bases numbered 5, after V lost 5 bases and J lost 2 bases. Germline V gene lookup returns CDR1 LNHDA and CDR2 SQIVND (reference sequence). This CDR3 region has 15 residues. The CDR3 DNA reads TGTGCCAGTAGTCGGACAGGGATGGGCAATCAGCCCCAGCATTTT. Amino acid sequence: CASSRTGMGNQPQHF. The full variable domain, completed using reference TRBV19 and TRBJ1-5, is DGGITQSPKYLFRKEGQNVTLSCEQNLNHDAMYWYRQDPGQGLRLIYYSQIVNDFQKGDIAEGYSVSREKKESFPLTVTSAQKNPTAFYLCASSRTGMGNQPQHFGDGTRLSIL.

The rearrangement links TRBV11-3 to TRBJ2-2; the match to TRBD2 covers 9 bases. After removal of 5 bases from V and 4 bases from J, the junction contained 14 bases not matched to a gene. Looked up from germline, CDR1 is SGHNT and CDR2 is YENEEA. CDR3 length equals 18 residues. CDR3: CASSLSLLAGPSTGELFF. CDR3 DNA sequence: TGTGCCAGCAGCCTAAGCCTGCTAGCGGGGCCGAGCACCGGGGAGCTGTTTTTT. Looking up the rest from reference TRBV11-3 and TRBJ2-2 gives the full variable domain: EAGVVQSPRYKIIEKKQPVAFWCNPISGHNTLYWYLQNLGQGPELLIRYENEEAVDDSQLPKDRFSAERLKGVDSTLKIQPAELGDSAVYLCASSLSLLAGPSTGELFFGEGSRLTVL.